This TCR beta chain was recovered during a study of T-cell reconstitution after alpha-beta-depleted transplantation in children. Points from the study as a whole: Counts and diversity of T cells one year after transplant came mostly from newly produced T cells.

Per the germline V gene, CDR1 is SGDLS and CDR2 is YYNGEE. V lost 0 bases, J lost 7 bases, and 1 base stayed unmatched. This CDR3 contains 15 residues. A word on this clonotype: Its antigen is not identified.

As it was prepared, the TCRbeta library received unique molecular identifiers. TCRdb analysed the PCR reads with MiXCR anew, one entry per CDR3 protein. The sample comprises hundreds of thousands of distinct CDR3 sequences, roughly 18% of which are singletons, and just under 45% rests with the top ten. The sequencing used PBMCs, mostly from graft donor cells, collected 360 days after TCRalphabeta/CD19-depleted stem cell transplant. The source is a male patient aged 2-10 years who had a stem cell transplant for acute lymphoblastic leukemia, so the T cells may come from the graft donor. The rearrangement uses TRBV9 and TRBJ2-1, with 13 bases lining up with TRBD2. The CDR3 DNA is TGTGCCAGCAGCGTAGGGACTAGCGGGGGAAATGAGCAGTTCTTC. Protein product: CASSVGTSGGNEQFF.